The text below deals with one T cell receptor beta chain. What it recognizes is unknown. CDR3 length: 15 residues. Per the germline V gene, CDR1 is SGHVS and CDR2 is FQNEAQ. V lost 1 base and J lost 2, with 12 bases in between. Replicate PCRs from sorted subsets contained roughly 200 ng DNA, which is 29,000 or so T cell genomes. TCRdb's table, derived via immunoSEQ multiplex PCR, lists solely in-frame clones and lacks some. The sample records about 2.4 million clones, 93% being singletons. This entry comes from a study of shared clonotypes between healthy human individuals. Study findings and constraints: Shared clonotypes across all four donors exceeded non-shared ones in generation probability.

The receptor was isolated from a man aged 18 to 30 in good health. Some clones in this sample may be carry-over from other donors' samples. The sequenced material came from naive CD4+ T cells from PBMCs. Subset reported: CD45RA+ positively selected. The genes are TRBV7-8 and TRBJ2-7; D ambiguous. Written as DNA, the CDR3 is TGTGCCAGCAGCTTAGGAAGAACTGCAACCTACGAGCAGTACTTC. Amino acid sequence: CASSLGRTATYEQYF.